A single T cell receptor beta chain is shown here with its context. The target antigen is unknown. One end of the junction fails to match germline, which may point to a read error. Primed by a sample-barcoded 5' primer and a J-beta primer mix, a second PCR proceeded for 7 to 11 cycles. The template-switch adaptor was a 5' adaptor with 12 random nucleotides. It tagged each cDNA molecule. Each CDR3 protein is one row after TCRdb ran MiXCR on the 5' RACE reads. The table lists around 1,800,000 distinct CDR3 sequences, roughly 43% of them singletons. This specimen comes from a study of blood T cells in healthy people across ages. General observations from the study: Because donor CMV status was unknown, expanded clonotype changes were possibly confounded. Conclusively comparing naive with antigen-experienced cells was impossible with unsorted PBMCs. Strong correlation linked observed beta diversity and percent naive T cells.

The CDR3 sequence is 15 residues long. Germline lookup yields CDR1 SGHTA and CDR2 FQGTGA. The clonotype was recovered from a human donor in good health. This sequence joins TRBV7-3 and TRBJ2-1; 7 bases match TRBD1. Specimen: blood. The CDR3: CASGFTGARANEQFF. The CDR3 DNA reads as TGTGCCAGCGGCTTTACAGGGGCCCGAGCAAATGAGCAGTTCTTC.